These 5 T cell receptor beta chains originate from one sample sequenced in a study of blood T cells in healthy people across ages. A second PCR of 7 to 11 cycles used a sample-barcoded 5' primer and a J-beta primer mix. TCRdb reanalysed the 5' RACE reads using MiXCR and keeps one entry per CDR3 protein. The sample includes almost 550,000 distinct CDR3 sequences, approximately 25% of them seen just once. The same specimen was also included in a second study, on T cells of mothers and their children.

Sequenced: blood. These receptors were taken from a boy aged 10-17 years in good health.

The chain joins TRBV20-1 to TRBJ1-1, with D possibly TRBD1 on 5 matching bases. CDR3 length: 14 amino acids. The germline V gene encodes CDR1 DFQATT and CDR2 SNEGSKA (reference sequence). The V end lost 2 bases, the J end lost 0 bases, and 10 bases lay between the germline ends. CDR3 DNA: TGCAGTGCTAGACGGGGGTTCATGAACACTGAAGCTTTCTTT. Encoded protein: CSARRGFMNTEAFF.

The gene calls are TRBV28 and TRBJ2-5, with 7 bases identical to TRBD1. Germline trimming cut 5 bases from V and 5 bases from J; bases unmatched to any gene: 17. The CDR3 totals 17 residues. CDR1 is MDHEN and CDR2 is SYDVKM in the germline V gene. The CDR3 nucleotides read TGTGCCAGCAGTATCCGCCATGACAGGGCAGGTTGGGAGACCCAGTACTTC. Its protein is CASSIRHDRAGWETQYF.

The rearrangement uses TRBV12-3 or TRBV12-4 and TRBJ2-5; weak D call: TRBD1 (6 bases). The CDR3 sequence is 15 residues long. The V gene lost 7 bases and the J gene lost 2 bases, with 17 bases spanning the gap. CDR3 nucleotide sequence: TGTGCCAGCAATGCAGGACAGCTCCTACAAGAGACCCAGTACTTC. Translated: CASNAGQLLQETQYF.

DNA of the CDR3: TGCGCCAGCAGCCAAGTAGCGGGAGGCTACAATGAGCAGTTCTTC. Its protein product is CASSQVAGGYNEQFF. This chain uses TRBV4-3 with TRBJ2-1; the match to TRBD2 covers 10 bases. From germline, CDR1 is LGHNA and CDR2 YSLEER. The CDR3 is 15 residues long. Trimming took 1 base from V and 3 from J; bases not matched to a gene: 0.

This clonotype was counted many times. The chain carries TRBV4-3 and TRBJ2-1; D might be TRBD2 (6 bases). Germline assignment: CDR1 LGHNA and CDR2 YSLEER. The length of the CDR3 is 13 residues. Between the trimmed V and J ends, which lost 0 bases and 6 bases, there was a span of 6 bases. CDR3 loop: CASSQEAGNEQFF. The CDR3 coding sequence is TGCGCCAGCAGCCAAGAAGCGGGCAATGAGCAGTTCTTC.